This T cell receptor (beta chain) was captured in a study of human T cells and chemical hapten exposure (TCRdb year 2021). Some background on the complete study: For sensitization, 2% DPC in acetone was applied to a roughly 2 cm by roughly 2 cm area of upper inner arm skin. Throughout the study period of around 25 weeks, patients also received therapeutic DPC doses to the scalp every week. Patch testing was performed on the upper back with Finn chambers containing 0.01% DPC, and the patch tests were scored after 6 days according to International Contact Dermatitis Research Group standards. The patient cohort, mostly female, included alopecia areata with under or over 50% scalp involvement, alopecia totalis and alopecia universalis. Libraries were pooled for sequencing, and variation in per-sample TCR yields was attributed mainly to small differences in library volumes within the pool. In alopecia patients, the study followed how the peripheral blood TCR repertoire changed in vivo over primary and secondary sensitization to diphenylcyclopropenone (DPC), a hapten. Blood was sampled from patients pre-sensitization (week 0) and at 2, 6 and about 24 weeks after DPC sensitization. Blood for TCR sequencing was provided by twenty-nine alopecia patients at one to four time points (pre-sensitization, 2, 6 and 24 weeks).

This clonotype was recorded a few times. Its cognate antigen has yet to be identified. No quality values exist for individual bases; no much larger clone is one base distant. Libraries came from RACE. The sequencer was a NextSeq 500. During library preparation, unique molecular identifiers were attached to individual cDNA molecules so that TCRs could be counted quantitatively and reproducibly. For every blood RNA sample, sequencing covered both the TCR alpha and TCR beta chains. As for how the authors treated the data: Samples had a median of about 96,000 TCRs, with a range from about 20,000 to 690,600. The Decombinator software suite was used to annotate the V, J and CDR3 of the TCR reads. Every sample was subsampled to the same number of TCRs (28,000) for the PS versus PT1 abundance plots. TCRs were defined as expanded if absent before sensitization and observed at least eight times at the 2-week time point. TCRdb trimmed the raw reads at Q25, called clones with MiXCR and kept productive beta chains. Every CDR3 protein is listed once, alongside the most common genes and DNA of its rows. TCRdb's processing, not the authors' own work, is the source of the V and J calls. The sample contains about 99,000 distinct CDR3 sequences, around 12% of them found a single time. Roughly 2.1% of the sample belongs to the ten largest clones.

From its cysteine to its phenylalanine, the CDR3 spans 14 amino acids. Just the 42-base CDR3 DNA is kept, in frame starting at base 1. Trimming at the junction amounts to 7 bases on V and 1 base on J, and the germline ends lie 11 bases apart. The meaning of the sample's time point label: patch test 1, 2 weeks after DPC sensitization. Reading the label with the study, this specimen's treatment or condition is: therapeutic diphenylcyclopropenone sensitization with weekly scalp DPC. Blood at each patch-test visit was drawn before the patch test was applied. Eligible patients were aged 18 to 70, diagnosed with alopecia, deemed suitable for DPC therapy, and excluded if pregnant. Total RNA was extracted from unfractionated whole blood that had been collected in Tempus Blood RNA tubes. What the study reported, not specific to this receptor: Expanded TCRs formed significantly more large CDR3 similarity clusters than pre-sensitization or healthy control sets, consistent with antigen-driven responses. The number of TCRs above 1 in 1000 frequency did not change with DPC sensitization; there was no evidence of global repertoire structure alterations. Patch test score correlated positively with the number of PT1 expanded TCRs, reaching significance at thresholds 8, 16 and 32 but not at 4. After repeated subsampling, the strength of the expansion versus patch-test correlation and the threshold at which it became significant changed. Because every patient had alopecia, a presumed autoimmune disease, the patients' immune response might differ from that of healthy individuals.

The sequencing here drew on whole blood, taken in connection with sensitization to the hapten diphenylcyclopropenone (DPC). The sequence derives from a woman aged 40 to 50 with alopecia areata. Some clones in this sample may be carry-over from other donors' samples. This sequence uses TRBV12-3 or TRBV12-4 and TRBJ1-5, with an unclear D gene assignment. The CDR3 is CASTSSRSNQPQHF. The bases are TGTGCCAGCACCTCCTCCCGGAGCAATCAGCCCCAGCATTTT.